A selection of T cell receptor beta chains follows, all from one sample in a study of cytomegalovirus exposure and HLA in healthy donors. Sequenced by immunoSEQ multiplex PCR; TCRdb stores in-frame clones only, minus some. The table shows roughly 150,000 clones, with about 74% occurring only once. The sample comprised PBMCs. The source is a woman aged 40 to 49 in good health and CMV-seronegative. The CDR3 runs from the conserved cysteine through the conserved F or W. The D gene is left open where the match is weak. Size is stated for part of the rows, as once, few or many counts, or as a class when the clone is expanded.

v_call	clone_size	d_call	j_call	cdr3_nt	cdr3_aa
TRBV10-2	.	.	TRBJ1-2	TGCGCCAGCAGGGGGCCGCTTAACTATGGCTACACCTTC	CASRGPLNYGYTF
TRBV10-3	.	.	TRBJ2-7	TGTGCCACCAAACTAGGCGGAGCCTACGAGCAGTACTTC	CATKLGGAYEQYF
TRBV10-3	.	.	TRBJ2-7	TGTGCCATCAGTATAGGGACTGATGATGAGCAGTACTTC	CAISIGTDDEQYF
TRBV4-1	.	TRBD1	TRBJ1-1	TGCGCCAGCAGCCAGGGGACAGGGGTTATGAACACTGAAGCTTTCTTT	CASSQGTGVMNTEAFF
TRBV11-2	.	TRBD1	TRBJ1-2	TGTGCCAGCAGCTCCTCCGGGACAGGGGCTAGTGGCTACACCTTC	CASSSSGTGASGYTF
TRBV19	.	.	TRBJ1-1	TGTGCCAGTAGTATAAGCATGAACACTGAAGCTTTCTTT	CASSISMNTEAFF
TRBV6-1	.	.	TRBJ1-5	TGTGCCAGCAGGGAACTCGCAGGGTATCAGCCCCAGCATTTT	CASRELAGYQPQHF
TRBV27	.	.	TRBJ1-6	TGTGCCAGCAGTTTAGTTAGGCCTCAGGTCGGAAATTCACCCCTCCACTTT	CASSLVRPQVGNSPLHF
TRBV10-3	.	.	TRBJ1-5	TGTGCCACCACGCAAGAGGCTTTTAATCAGCCCCAGCATTTT	CATTQEAFNQPQHF
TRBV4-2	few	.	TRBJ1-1	TGTGCCAGCAGCCAAGACGGAGGAGCTTTCTTT	CASSQDGGAFF
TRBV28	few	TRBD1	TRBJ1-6	TGTGCCAGCAGTTTAAGGCAGGGGGCCCTACTTTCACCCCTCCACTTT	CASSLRQGALLSPLHF
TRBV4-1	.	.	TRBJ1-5	TGCGCCAGCAGCCAAGTAGCGGGCAAGGGGCAGCCCCAGCATTTT	CASSQVAGKGQPQHF
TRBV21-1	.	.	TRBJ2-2	TGTGCCAGCAGGGGACAGATCCCTAGGGGGAAAGGGGAGCTGTTTTTT	CASRGQIPRGKGELFF
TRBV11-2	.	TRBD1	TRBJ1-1	TGTGCCAGCAGCTCGGGGACAGCGACTGAAGCTTTCTTT	CASSSGTATEAFF
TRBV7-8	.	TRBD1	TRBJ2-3	TGTGCCAGCAGAACCGGGACAGGGGCATTACTAGATACGCAGTATTTT	CASRTGTGALLDTQYF